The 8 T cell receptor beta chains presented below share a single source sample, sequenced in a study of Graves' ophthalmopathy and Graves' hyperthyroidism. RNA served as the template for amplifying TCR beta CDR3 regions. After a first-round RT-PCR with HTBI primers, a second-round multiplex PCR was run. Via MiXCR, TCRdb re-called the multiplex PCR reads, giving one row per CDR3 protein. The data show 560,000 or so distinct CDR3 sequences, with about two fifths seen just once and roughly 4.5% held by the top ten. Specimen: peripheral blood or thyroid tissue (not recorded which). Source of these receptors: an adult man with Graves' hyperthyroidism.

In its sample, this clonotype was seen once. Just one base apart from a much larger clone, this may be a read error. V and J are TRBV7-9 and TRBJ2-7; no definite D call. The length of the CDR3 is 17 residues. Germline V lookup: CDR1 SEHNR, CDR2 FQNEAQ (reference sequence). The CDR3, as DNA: TGCGCCAGCAGCCAAGATCCACAGCGTAGCTCATCCTACGAGCAGTACTTC. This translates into CASSQDPQRSSSYEQYF.

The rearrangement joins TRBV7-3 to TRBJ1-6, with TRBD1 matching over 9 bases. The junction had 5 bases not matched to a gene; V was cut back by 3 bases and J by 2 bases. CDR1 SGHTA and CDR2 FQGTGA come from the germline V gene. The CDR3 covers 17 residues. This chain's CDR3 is CASSLGTGGAYNSPLHF. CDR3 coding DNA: TGTGCCAGCAGCTTGGGAACAGGGGGCGCCTATAATTCACCCCTCCACTTT. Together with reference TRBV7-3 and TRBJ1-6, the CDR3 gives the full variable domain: GAGVSQTPSNKVTEKGKYVELRCDPISGHTALYWYRQSLGQGPEFLIYFQGTGAADDSGLPNDRFFAVRPEGSVSTLKIQRTERGDSAVYLCASSLGTGGAYNSPLHFGNGTRLTVT.

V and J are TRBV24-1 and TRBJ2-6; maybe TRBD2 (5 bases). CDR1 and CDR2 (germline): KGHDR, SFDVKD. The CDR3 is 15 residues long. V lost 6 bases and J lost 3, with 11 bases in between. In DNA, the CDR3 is TGTGCCACCAGTTCCGGGAAACGTGGGGCCAACGTCCTGACTTTC. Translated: CATSSGKRGANVLTF.

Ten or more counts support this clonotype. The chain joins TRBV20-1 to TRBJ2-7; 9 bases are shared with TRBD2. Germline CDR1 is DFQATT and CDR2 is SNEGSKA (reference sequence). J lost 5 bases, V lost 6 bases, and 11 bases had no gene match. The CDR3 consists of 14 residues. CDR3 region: CSAWGLAGGNEQYF. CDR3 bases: TGCAGTGCCTGGGGTCTTGCGGGGGGGAACGAGCAGTACTTC.

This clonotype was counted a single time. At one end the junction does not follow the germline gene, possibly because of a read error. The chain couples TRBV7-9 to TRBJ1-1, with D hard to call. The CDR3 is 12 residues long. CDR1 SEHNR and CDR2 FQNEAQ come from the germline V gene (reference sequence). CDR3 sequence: CASSLHNNEAFF. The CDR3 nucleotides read TGTGCCAGCAGCTTACATAACAATGAAGCTTTCTTT.

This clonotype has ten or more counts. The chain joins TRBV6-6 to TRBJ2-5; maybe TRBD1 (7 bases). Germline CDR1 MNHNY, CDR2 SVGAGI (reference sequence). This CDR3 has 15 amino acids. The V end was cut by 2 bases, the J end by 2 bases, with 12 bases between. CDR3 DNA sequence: TGTGCCAGCAGTTACGGGGCAGGGGGGCAAGAGACCCAGTACTTC. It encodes CASSYGAGGQETQYF.

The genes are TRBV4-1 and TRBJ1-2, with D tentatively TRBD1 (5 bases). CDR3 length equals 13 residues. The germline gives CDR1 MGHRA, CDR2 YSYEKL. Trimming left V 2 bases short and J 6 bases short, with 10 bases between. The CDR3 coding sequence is TGCGCCAGCAGCCAACAAGGGGACCATGGCTACACCTTC. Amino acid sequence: CASSQQGDHGYTF.

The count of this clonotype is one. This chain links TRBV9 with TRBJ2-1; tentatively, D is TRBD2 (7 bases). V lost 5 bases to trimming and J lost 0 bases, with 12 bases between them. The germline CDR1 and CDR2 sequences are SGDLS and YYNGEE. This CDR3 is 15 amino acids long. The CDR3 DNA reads TGTGCCAGCAGACAGGGACTAAGCTCCTACAATGAGCAGTTCTTC. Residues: CASRQGLSSYNEQFF.